Below, 19 T cell receptor beta chains from the same sample are listed, as sequenced in a study of T-cell memory formation after mild COVID-19. TCRdb redid the calling of the 5' RACE reads with MiXCR, one entry per CDR3 protein. This table has just over 200,000 distinct CDR3 sequences, over 9% appearing once. The sequencing input was PBMCs or a T cell subset sorted from them (not recorded which). All receptors come from a man between 18 and 29 years old who had mild COVID-19 (a few samples of this study predate the infection). Cell type and time point are not known.

The V and J genes are TRBV7-8 and TRBJ1-2; 8 bases match TRBD1. V shed 5 bases, J shed 2 bases, and the junction held 7 bases outside the gene matches. Germline loops: CDR1 SGHVS, CDR2 FQNEAQ. This CDR3 is 15 amino acids long. CDR3 sequence (DNA): TGTGCCAGCAGCCCCGGGGACAGGACCAACTATGGCTACACCTTC. This sequence encodes CASSPGDRTNYGYTF. The whole variable domain, remainder taken from reference TRBV7-8 and TRBJ1-2, is GAGVSQSPRYKVAKRGQDVALRCDPISGHVSLFWYQQALGQGPEFLTYFQNEAQLDKSGLPSDRFFAERPEGSVSTLKIQRTQQEDSAVYLCASSPGDRTNYGYTFGSGTRLTVV.

This clonotype has more than one count but fewer than ten. This chain joins TRBV5-1 and TRBJ2-3, with 12 bases aligning to TRBD1. V was pared by 4 bases and J by 5 bases, with 8 bases of the junction left unmatched. CDR3 length: 16 residues. Germline V gives CDR1 SGHRS, CDR2 YFSETQ. This CDR3 reads CASSPAGTGGRDTQYF. The CDR3 DNA follows: TGCGCCAGCAGCCCCGCCGGGACAGGGGGCCGAGATACGCAGTATTTT.

This clonotype was observed a handful of times. The germline gene is not matched at one end of the junction; a read error may be the cause. The rearrangement joins TRBV27 to TRBJ2-3; TRBD2 matches at 11 bases. Looked up from germline, CDR1 is MNHEY and CDR2 is SMNVEV (reference sequence). CDR3 length: 12 residues. DNA for the CDR3: TGTGCCAGCAGTGTGACTAGCGGGGTTGTCGCTTTT. It translates to CASSVTSGVVAF.

The chain is built from TRBV3-1 and TRBJ1-2, with 7 bases that match TRBD1. V lost 2 bases to trimming and J lost 5 bases; unmatched junction nucleotides: 8. Germline V gives CDR1 LGHDT, CDR2 YNNKEL (reference sequence). There are 15 residues in the CDR3. The CDR3 is CASSQPGGTDYGYTF. In DNA, the CDR3 is TGTGCCAGCAGCCAACCAGGAGGGACAGATTATGGCTACACCTTC.

This clonotype was counted many times. The chain links TRBV6-5 to TRBJ2-3; no clear D gene. Germline V gene sequence: CDR1 MNHEY, CDR2 SVGAGI. The CDR3 is made up of 13 amino acids. The V end was cut by 6 bases, the J end by 2 bases, with 9 bases between. CDR3 coding DNA: TGTGCCAGCAGGGGGATCTCCACAGATACGCAGTATTTT. This translates into CASRGISTDTQYF.

This clonotype was picked up a small number of times. This rearrangement joins TRBV5-6 to TRBJ2-3; D gene ambiguous. Germline-derived CDR1 and CDR2 are SGHDT and YYEEEE. V lost 3 bases and J 7 bases, leaving 9 bases between the germline ends. This CDR3 has 12 residues. CDR3 coding DNA: TGTGCCAGCAGCTCCAGACTGTATACGCAGTATTTT. It encodes CASSSRLYTQYF. Filled out from reference TRBV5-6 and TRBJ2-3, the complete variable domain reads DAGVTQSPTHLIKTRGQQVTLRCSPKSGHDTVSWYQQALGQGPQFIFQYYEEEERQRGNFPDRFSGHQFPNYSSELNVNALLLGDSALYLCASSSRLYTQYFGPGTRLTVL.

This clonotype was observed many times. V gene TRBV4-3 combines with J gene TRBJ2-6; tentatively, D is TRBD1 (5 bases). The CDR3 covers 22 residues. Trimming shortened V by 0 bases and J by 2 bases, and 26 bases separated the two germline ends. Germline values: CDR1 LGHNA, CDR2 YSLEER. The CDR3, as DNA: TGCGCCAGCAGCCAAGATAGTGGAGTTTGGGGCAGGGCTAGACCTGGGGCCAACGTCCTGACTTTC. It codes for CASSQDSGVWGRARPGANVLTF.

In the case of this clonotype: Since the CDR3 does not end with the conserved phenylalanine or tryptophan, this likely comes from a read error. The chain couples TRBV20-1 to TRBJ2-7, with 7 bases lining up with TRBD1. The J call may be mistaken, given a closer DNA end match to TRBJ2-1. CDR3 length: 14 residues. Germline-derived CDR1 and CDR2 are DFQATT and SNEGSKA (reference sequence). The CDR3 sequence: CSARPPNRGPEQFY. The CDR3 nucleotides read TGCAGTGCTAGACCCCCTAACAGGGGTCCCGAGCAGTTCTAC.

The V call is TRBV20-1, the J call TRBJ2-3; a possible D gene is TRBD2 (5 bases). The CDR3 runs 14 residues. Germline V gene sequence: CDR1 DFQATT, CDR2 SNEGSKA (reference sequence). V was pared by 3 bases and J by 0 bases, with 10 bases between. CDR3 in amino acids: CSASRGISTDTQYF. The CDR3 DNA reads TGCAGTGCTAGCCGAGGGATCAGCACAGATACGCAGTATTTT.

The CDR3 DNA is TGCAGTGCTAGAGTACAAGAGAACACTGAAGCTTTCTTT. Its protein is CSARVQENTEAFF. The rearrangement joins TRBV20-1 to TRBJ1-1; D is uncertain. V was trimmed by 1 base and J by 1 base, leaving 7 bases between them. Germline CDR1 and CDR2: DFQATT and SNEGSKA (reference sequence). The length of the CDR3 is 13 residues.

The chain uses TRBV20-1 and TRBJ2-1; 8 bases fit TRBD2. Germline loops: CDR1 DFQATT, CDR2 SNEGSKA (reference sequence). With V trimmed by 3 bases and J by 10 bases, 14 bases remained unmatched. The length of the CDR3 is 15 residues. This chain's CDR3 is CSASRGAGGLKEQFF. The DNA for the CDR3 is TGCAGTGCTAGTCGAGGGGCGGGGGGACTAAAAGAGCAGTTCTTC.

This chain links TRBV7-2 with TRBJ2-1; D is unresolved. The CDR3 runs 12 residues. V was clipped by 6 bases and J by 7 bases, with 10 bases between them. From germline, CDR1 is SGHTA and CDR2 FQGNSA. CDR3 residues: CASSRLRNEQFF. For the CDR3, the DNA is TGTGCCAGCAGTCGTCTCAGGAATGAGCAGTTCTTC.

This clonotype was seen a handful of times. The V and J genes are TRBV7-2 and TRBJ2-2, with 7 bases matching TRBD1. The V gene's germline CDR1 is SGHTA and CDR2 FQGNSA. V shed 4 bases and J 7 bases; nucleotides not matched to a gene: 6. The CDR3 sequence is 14 residues long. CDR3 sequence: CASSWQGEYGELFF. The DNA for the CDR3 is TGTGCCAGCAGCTGGCAGGGGGAATACGGGGAGCTGTTTTTT. The whole variable domain, remainder taken from reference TRBV7-2 and TRBJ2-2, is GAGVSQSPSNKVTEKGKDVELRCDPISGHTALYWYRQSLGQGLEFLIYFQGNSAPDKSGLPSDRFSAERTGGSVSTLTIQRTQQEDSAVYLCASSWQGEYGELFFGEGSRLTVL.

In this sample, this clonotype turned up a few times. The chain couples TRBV12-3 or TRBV12-4 to TRBJ2-4; 9 bases line up with TRBD1. The CDR3 consists of 13 residues. V shed 5 bases, J shed 8 bases, and the junction held 4 bases outside the gene matches. In DNA, the CDR3 is TGTGCCAGCAGTCCGCGACAGGGGGACATTCAGTACTTC. This sequence encodes CASSPRQGDIQYF.

A few counts support this clonotype. The chain links TRBV27 to TRBJ2-7, with D perhaps given as TRBD1 or TRBD2 (5 bases each). The CDR3 spans 13 residues. The germline V and J ends were trimmed by 7 bases and 8 bases, with 18 bases remaining between them. Germline V gene lookup returns CDR1 MNHEY and CDR2 SMNVEV (reference sequence). The CDR3 DNA is TGTGCCAGCACCGCCGGTCGGGGCCTCCAGCAGTACTTC. This translates into CASTAGRGLQQYF.

The gene calls are TRBV18 and TRBJ2-3, with D unclear. The V end was cut by 0 bases, the J end by 10 bases, with 17 bases between. The CDR3 length is 15 residues. Germline loops: CDR1 KGHSH, CDR2 LQKENI. CDR3 in amino acids: CASSPPKGSSYAQYF. In DNA form, the CDR3 reads TGTGCCAGCTCACCACCGAAAGGCTCGAGTTACGCGCAGTATTTT.

The rearrangement links TRBV5-6 to TRBJ2-1, with D perhaps being TRBD1 or TRBD2 (5 bases each). Germline CDR1 is SGHDT and CDR2 is YYEEEE. V was trimmed by 2 bases and J by 12 bases, leaving 24 bases between them. The CDR3 runs 16 residues. CDR3 in DNA: TGTGCCAGCAGCTTAGGACCGGGACCCCGTCCGGTGCTGCAGTTCTTC. Encoded protein: CASSLGPGPRPVLQFF.

This clonotype was detected many times. The chain employs TRBV10-1 and TRBJ2-3; 7 nucleotides agree with TRBD1. The CDR3 extends over 14 amino acids. V gave up 7 bases and J gave up 4 bases; unmatched junction bases: 8. Germline CDR1 is WNHNN and CDR2 is SYGVQD (reference sequence). CDR3 DNA: TGCGCCAGCAATCCCAACAGGGGCGCAGATACGCAGTATTTT. Protein: CASNPNRGADTQYF.

The chain combines TRBV27 with TRBJ2-6; no reliable D call. The CDR3 spans 14 residues. Germline V gene lookup returns CDR1 MNHEY and CDR2 SMNVEV (reference sequence). V was shortened by 5 bases and J by 1 base, with 6 bases between the two germline ends. Here the CDR3 DNA reads TGTGCCAGCAGTAGGGAATCTGGGGCCAACGTCCTGACTTTC. Translation: CASSRESGANVLTF.